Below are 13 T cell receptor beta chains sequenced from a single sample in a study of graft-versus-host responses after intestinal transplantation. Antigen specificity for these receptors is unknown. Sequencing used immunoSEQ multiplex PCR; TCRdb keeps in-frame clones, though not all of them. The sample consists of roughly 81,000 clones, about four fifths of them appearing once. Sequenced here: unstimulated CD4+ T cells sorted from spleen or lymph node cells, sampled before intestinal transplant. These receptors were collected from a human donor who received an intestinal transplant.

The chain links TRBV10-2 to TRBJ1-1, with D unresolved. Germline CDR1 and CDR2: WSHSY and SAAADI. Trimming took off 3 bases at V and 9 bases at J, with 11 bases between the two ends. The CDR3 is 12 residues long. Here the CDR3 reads CASSESRTQAFF. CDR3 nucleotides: TGCGCCAGCAGTGAAAGTCGTACACAAGCTTTCTTT.

The CDR3, as DNA: TGTGCCAGCACTATTTCCGGGTCCACCTACGAGCAGTACTTC. It is translated as CASTISGSTYEQYF. The rearrangement links TRBV6-1 to TRBJ2-7; D not certain. The CDR3 covers 14 residues. The V end lost 7 bases, the J end lost 2 bases, and 15 bases lay between the germline ends. From germline, CDR1 is MNHNS and CDR2 SASEGT.

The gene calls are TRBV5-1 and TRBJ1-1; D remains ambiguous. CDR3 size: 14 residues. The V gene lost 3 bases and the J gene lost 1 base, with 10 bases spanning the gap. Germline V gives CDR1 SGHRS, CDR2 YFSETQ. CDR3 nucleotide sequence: TGCGCCAGCAGCTGGCGCGGCGCGAACACTGAAGCTTTCTTT. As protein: CASSWRGANTEAFF. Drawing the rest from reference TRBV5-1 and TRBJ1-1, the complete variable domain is KAGVTQTPRYLIKTRGQQVTLSCSPISGHRSVSWYQQTPGQGLQFLFEYFSETQRNKGNFPGRFSGRQFSNSRSEMNVSTLELGDSALYLCASSWRGANTEAFFGQGTRLTVV.

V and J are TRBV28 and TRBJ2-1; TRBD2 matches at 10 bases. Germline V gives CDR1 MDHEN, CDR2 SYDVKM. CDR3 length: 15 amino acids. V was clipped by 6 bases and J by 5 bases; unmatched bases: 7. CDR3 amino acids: CASSRRTSGDNEQFF. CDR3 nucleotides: TGTGCCAGCAGCCGGAGGACTAGCGGCGACAATGAGCAGTTCTTC.

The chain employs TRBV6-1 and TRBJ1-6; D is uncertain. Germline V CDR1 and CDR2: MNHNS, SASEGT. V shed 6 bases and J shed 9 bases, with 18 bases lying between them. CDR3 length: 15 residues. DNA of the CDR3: TGTGCCAGCAGCTGGAGAGTCCCCCCCAGTTCACCCCTCCACTTT. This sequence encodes CASSWRVPPSSPLHF.

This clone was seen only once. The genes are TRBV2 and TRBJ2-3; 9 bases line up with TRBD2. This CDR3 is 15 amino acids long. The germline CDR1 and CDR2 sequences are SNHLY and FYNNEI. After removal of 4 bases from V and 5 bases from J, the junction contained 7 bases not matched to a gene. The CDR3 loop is CASSGLAGRGDTQYF. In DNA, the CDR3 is TGTGCCAGCAGTGGTCTAGCGGGGCGGGGAGATACGCAGTATTTT.

DNA for the CDR3: TGCGCCAGCAGCTTGGCCAAAACTAGCGGTAACACCGGGGAGCTGTTTTTT. Its protein is CASSLAKTSGNTGELFF. The chain joins TRBV5-1 to TRBJ2-2; 8 bases map to TRBD2. Germline lookup yields CDR1 SGHRS and CDR2 YFSETQ. The CDR3 consists of 17 residues. V shed 0 bases, J shed 2 bases, and the junction held 6 bases outside the gene matches.

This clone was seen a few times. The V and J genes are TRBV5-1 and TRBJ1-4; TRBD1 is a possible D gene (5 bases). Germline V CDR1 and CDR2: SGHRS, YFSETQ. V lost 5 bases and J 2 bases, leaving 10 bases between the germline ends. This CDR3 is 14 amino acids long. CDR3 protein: CASRSGQTNEKLFF. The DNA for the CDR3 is TGCGCCAGCAGATCAGGGCAGACTAATGAAAAACTGTTTTTT.

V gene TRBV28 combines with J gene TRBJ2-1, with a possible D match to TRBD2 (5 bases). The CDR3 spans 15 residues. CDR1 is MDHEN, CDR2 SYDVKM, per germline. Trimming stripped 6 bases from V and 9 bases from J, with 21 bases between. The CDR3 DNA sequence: TGTGCCAGCAGCCCCCCCGAGGGTCTCCCTAGTGAGCAGTTCTTC. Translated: CASSPPEGLPSEQFF.

CDR3 nucleotides: TGTGCCAGCAGTTCTATCTACAATGAGCAGTTCTTC. Protein: CASSSIYNEQFF. The V call is TRBV28, the J call TRBJ2-1; D remains ambiguous. V gave up 4 bases and J gave up 3 bases, with 4 bases separating them. Germline V gives CDR1 MDHEN, CDR2 SYDVKM. The CDR3 is 12 residues long.

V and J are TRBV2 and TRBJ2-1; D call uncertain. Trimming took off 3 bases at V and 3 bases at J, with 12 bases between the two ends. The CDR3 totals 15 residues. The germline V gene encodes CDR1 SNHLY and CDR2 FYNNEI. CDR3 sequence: CASSDDIVLYNEQFF. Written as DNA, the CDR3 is TGTGCCAGCAGTGACGACATTGTCCTCTACAATGAGCAGTTCTTC.

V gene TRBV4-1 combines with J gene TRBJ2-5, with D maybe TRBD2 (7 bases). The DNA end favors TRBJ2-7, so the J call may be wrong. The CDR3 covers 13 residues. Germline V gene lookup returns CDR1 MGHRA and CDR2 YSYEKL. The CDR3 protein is CASSPPAGAEQYF. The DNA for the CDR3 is TGCGCCAGCAGCCCTCCCGCGGGGGCCGAGCAGTACTTC.

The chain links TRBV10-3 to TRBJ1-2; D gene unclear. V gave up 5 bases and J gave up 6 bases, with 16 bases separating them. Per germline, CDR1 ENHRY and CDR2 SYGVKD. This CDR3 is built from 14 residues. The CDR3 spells CAISQPPGVNGYTF. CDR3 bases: TGTGCCATCAGTCAACCGCCGGGTGTGAATGGCTACACCTTC.